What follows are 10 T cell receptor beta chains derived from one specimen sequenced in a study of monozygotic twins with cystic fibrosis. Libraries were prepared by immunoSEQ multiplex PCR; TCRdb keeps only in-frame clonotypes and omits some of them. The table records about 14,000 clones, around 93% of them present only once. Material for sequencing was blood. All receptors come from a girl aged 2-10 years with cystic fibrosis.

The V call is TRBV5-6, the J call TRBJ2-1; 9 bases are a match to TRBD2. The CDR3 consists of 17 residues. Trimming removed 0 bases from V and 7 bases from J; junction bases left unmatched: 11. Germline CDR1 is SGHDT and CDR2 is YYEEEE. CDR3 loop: CASSLDPLAGGRNEQFF. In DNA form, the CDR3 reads TGTGCCAGCAGCTTGGATCCTCTGGCGGGAGGGAGGAATGAGCAGTTCTTC.

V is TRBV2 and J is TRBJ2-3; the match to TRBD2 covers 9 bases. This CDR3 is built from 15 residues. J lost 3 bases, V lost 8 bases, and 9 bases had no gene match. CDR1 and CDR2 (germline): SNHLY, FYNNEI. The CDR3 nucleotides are TGTGCCAGCGTCCGCGGGAGGGGTGGTACAGATACGCAGTATTTT. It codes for CASVRGRGGTDTQYF.

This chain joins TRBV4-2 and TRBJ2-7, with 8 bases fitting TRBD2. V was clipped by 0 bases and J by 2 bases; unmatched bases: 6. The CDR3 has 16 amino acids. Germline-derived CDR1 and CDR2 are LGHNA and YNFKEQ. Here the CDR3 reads CASSQDRGTRTYEQYF. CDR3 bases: TGTGCCAGCAGCCAAGATCGCGGGACTAGGACCTACGAGCAGTACTTC.

CDR3 bases: TGTGCCAGCAGCGGAGGGACAGGGAACACCGGGGAGCTGTTTTTT. Protein sequence: CASSGGTGNTGELFF. The chain carries TRBV9 and TRBJ2-2, with 8 positions matching TRBD1. From germline, CDR1 is SGDLS and CDR2 YYNGEE. The CDR3 totals 15 residues. V lost 3 bases to trimming and J lost 1 base; unmatched junction nucleotides: 2.

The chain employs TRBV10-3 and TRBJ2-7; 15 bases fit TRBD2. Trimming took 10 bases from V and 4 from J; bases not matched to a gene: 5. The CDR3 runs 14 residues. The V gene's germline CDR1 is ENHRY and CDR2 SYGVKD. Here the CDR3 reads CATLGTSGRYEQYF. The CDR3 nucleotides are TGTGCCACCCTAGGGACTAGCGGGAGGTACGAGCAGTACTTC.

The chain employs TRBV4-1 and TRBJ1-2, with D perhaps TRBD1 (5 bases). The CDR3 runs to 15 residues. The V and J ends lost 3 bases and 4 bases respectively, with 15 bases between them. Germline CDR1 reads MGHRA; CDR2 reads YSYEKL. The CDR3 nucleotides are TGCGCCAGCAGCCAGAGAACAAGGGGAATCTATGGCTACACCTTC. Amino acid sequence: CASSQRTRGIYGYTF.

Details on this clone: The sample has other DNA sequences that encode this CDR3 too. CDR3 sequence (DNA): TGCAGTGCTAGCGACCACGAGCAGTACTTC. It translates to CSASDHEQYF. The gene calls are TRBV20-1 and TRBJ2-7; no definite D call. The CDR3 is made up of 10 amino acids. Germline V gene lookup returns CDR1 DFQATT and CDR2 SNEGSKA (reference sequence). Trimming cost V 3 bases and J 5 bases, with 5 bases left between them.

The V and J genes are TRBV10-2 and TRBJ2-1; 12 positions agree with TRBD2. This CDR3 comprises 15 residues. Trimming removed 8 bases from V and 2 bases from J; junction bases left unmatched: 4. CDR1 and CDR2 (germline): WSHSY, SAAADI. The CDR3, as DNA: TGCGCCAGCCTGACTAGCGGGAGTCCCTACAATGAGCAGTTCTTC. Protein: CASLTSGSPYNEQFF.

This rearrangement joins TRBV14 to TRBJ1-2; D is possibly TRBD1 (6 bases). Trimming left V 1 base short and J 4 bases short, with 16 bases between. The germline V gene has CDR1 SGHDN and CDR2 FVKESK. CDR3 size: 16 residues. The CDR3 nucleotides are TGTGCCAGCAGCCAAGGAACGGGGGCGACTTTCTATGGCTACACCTTC. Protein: CASSQGTGATFYGYTF.

Here the CDR3 reads CASSGLTGAITGELFF. CDR3 DNA: TGTGCCAGCTCAGGGTTGACAGGAGCGATCACCGGGGAGCTGTTTTTT. J is TRBJ2-2 and V is TRBV18; weak D call: TRBD1 (6 bases). The CDR3 length is 16 residues. Germline V CDR1 and CDR2: KGHSH, LQKENI. V was clipped by 5 bases and J by 4 bases, with 17 bases between them.